This T cell receptor beta chain was recorded in a study of T cell responses to AZD1222 COVID-19 vaccine listed by TCRdb under 2021. Turning to the overall study: AZD1222 recipients with second doses at about 4 weeks or about 12 weeks were pooled, because spike-specific TCR depth and breadth did not differ between schedules. TCR sequencing covered roughly 230 trial participants: 207 given two doses of AZD1222 and 26 given two doses of MenACWY control vaccine. Enrollment into the trials was organized by age into subgroups of 18-55, 56-69 and 70-plus years, and those subgroups contained approximately 150, 30 and 60 TCR-sequenced participants, respectively. Results and caveats for the whole study, not just this receptor: Conclusions about previously exposed vaccinees are limited, since just a handful of AZD1222 recipients were seropositive for SARS-CoV-2 at baseline. Participants were mostly white British, with more females than males. The authors suggested clonal diversity may have been underestimated. Reportedly, close to half of the unique spike-specific TCRs recognized epitopes lying outside the regions that are mutated in the B.1.351 and B.1.1.7 variants. After two AZD1222 doses, spike-specific TCR breadth and depth were significantly higher than at day 0 and than in MenACWY recipients. Because no samples from the day 14 peak response were available, repertoires could be characterized only after the peak T cell response. CD4 TCRs associated with the vaccine covered the entire spike protein, and the dominant responses were in regions 160-218 and 743-854. The 56-69-year group was small, and its depth increase did not reach significance, likely because of low power.

Remarks on this clone: It lacks a known antigen. No much larger clone exists at a distance of one base, and base qualities are not known.

The CDR3 regions of human TCRbeta chains were analyzed by immunosequencing. Per the authors' processing: TCRs in the repertoires were matched against a reference library of SARS-CoV-2-specific TCRs that had been generated with the MIRA antigen-specificity platform. Breadth was defined as the fraction of unique TCRs that were SARS-CoV-2-associated, and depth was defined as the fraction of total T cells that were SARS-CoV-2-associated. Using the MIRA data, each spike-specific TCR was mapped to the spike region that the TCR reacts to and placed in a CD4 or CD8 class. Log10-transformed breadth and depth values were compared by one-way ANOVA with Sidak's multiple comparisons tests. This immuneACCESS table, as held by TCRdb, lists in-frame sequences with V and J called but not all clones. Of the missing ones, under half trace to an unresolved V gene in checked studies; the others have no known cause. V, J and clone size derive from that table, while D and trimming were established from the DNA sequence. Within this sample are 95,000 to 100,000 clones, with 87% of them counted one time only. The ten most abundant clones make up 15% to 20% of the sample.

The junction shows trimming of 7 bases on V and 0 bases on J, plus 16 bases between the germline ends. CDR1 and CDR2 are drawn from the germline V gene: MNHNS, SASEGT. The CDR3 runs 16 amino acids, cysteine and phenylalanine included. The CDR3 DNA has 48 bases and is translated from base 1. In the paper's terms, the time point label means: baseline before first vaccination. The vaccinee samples were drawn from two UK trials, COV001 and COV002, one of which was a single-blind randomized controlled phase 2/3 trial testing AZD1222 (ChAdOx1 nCoV-19) in healthy adults. For TCRbeta chain sequencing, PBMC samples from trial participants were taken at day 0 and at day 28 after the second dose.

The source material was peripheral blood, sampled on day 0 of AZD1222 vaccination. This receptor was obtained from an adult in good health. Rearrangement joined TRBV6-1 to TRBJ1-3; the D gene cannot be resolved reliably. The CDR3 reads CASTEGWDTSGNTIYF. Read as DNA, the sequence is TGTGCCAGCACTGAGGGTTGGGATACCTCTGGAAACACCATATATTTT.